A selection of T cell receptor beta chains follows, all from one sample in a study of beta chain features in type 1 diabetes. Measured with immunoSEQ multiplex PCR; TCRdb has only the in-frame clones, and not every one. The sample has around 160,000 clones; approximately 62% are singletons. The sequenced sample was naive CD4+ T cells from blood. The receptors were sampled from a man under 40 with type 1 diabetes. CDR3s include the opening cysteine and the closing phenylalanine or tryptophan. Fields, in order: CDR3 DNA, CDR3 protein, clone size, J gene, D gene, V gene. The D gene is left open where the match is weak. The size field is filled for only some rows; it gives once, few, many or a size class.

DNA: TGTGCCAGCAGTGAATTTGGACAGGCAGGTGGCTACACCTTC
CDR3: CASSEFGQAGGYTF
size: -
J: TRBJ1-2
D: TRBD1
V: TRBV2

DNA: TGCAGCGTTGAAGATCGCGGGGGCACTGAAGCTTTCTTT
CDR3: CSVEDRGGTEAFF
size: -
J: TRBJ1-1
D: -
V: TRBV29-1

DNA: TGCGCCAGCAGCCACGGGACAGGCGGCTACACCTTC
CDR3: CASSHGTGGYTF
size: -
J: TRBJ1-2
D: TRBD1
V: TRBV4-3

DNA: TGCAGCGTTGAGCGGGACCTTGGGACAGATACGCAGTATTTT
CDR3: CSVERDLGTDTQYF
size: -
J: TRBJ2-3
D: -
V: TRBV29-1

DNA: TGCAGCGTCGCCGGGACTAGTCAAGAGACCCAGTACTTC
CDR3: CSVAGTSQETQYF
size: few
J: TRBJ2-5
D: TRBD2
V: TRBV29-1

DNA: TGCAGCGTCAGACAGGGACTATTCGGGGATACGCAGTATTTT
CDR3: CSVRQGLFGDTQYF
size: few
J: TRBJ2-3
D: -
V: TRBV29-1

DNA: TGTGCCAGCAGCTTACAAGGACAGGGTTCCTACGAGCAGTACTTC
CDR3: CASSLQGQGSYEQYF
size: -
J: TRBJ2-7
D: TRBD1
V: TRBV7-9

DNA: TGTGCCATCAGTGATGGAGGAGAGACCCAGTACTTC
CDR3: CAISDGGETQYF
size: once
J: TRBJ2-5
D: -
V: TRBV10-3

DNA: TGTGCCTGGATACGGCAGGGGATCTCTGGGGCCAACGTCCTGACTTTC
CDR3: CAWIRQGISGANVLTF
size: -
J: TRBJ2-6
D: -
V: TRBV30

DNA: TGTGCCACCGGTCATGGGACTGAAGCTTTCTTT
CDR3: CATGHGTEAFF
size: -
J: TRBJ1-1
D: -
V: TRBV10-3

DNA: TGTGCCAGCAGCGAGACAGGCTACCAAGAGACCCAGTACTTC
CDR3: CASSETGYQETQYF
size: -
J: TRBJ2-5
D: -
V: TRBV9

DNA: TGCAGCGTTGGAGGACAGGGCAACTGGTATGGCTACACCTTC
CDR3: CSVGGQGNWYGYTF
size: once
J: TRBJ1-2
D: TRBD1
V: TRBV29-1

DNA: TGCAGCGTTGAAGTTGGCCGGGCGACCCAGTACTTC
CDR3: CSVEVGRATQYF
size: -
J: TRBJ2-5
D: -
V: TRBV29-1

DNA: TGTGCCAGCAGCTTTTCGGGCCTCTCTGGGGCCAACGTCCTGACTTTC
CDR3: CASSFSGLSGANVLTF
size: -
J: TRBJ2-6
D: -
V: TRBV9

DNA: TGTGCCAGCAGACAAGACAGTAATTCACCCCTCCACTTT
CDR3: CASRQDSNSPLHF
size: -
J: TRBJ1-6
D: -
V: TRBV7-9

DNA: TGTGCCACCAGCAGAGTGGCAGAGACCCAGTACTTC
CDR3: CATSRVAETQYF
size: once
J: TRBJ2-5
D: -
V: TRBV15

DNA: TGCAGCGTTGAAGAAGAGGGCAGGCGGGTCGAGCAGTACTTC
CDR3: CSVEEEGRRVEQYF
size: -
J: TRBJ2-7
D: -
V: TRBV29-1

DNA: TGCGCCAGCAGCCAAGATTTCACAGGCTGGATGAGCACCCTAGCCAAAAACATTCAGTACTTC
CDR3: CASSQDFTGWMSTLAKNIQYF
size: -
J: TRBJ2-4
D: -
V: TRBV4-3

DNA: TGTGCCAGCAGCTCCCTCTTAGCGGGGGACTCCTACGAGCAGTACTTC
CDR3: CASSSLLAGDSYEQYF
size: -
J: TRBJ2-7
D: TRBD2
V: TRBV7-6

DNA: TGCAGCGTTGGGACAGTCCTGAACACTGAAGCTTTCTTT
CDR3: CSVGTVLNTEAFF
size: -
J: TRBJ1-1
D: -
V: TRBV29-1

DNA: TGTGCCAGCAGCTTTAGCGCGGGGCTCTCCTACAATGAGCAGTTCTTC
CDR3: CASSFSAGLSYNEQFF
size: -
J: TRBJ2-1
D: -
V: TRBV7-2

DNA: TGTGCCAGCAGCTTAGGTAGTGGGCACCCTATCTTCTATGGCTACACCTTC
CDR3: CASSLGSGHPIFYGYTF
size: -
J: TRBJ1-2
D: -
V: TRBV7-2